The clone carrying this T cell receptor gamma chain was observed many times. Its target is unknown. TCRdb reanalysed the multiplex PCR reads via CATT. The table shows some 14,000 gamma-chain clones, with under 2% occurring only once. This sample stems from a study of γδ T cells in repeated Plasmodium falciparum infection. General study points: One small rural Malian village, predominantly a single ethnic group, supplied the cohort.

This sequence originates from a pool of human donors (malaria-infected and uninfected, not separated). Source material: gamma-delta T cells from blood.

The CDR3 DNA is TGTGCCACCTGGGACATGATTTATTATAAGAAACTCTTT. Protein: CATWDMIYYKKLF. The genes are TRGV4 and TRGJ1 or TRGJ2. In germline, CDR1 is EGSTGY, CDR2 YDSYTSSV. The CDR3 has 13 amino acids. Germline trimming cut 4 bases from V and 3 bases from J; bases unmatched to any gene: 6.